This entry concerns a single T cell receptor (beta chain). Its antigen target is currently unknown. Base qualities are not at hand, and no much larger clone is one base apart. The data derive from a study of technical replicates of blood from a few donors (dated by TCRdb to about 2017). Trimming leaves V shorter by 8 bases and J shorter by 5 bases, with the junction holding 4 bases beyond the gene matches. The CDR3 runs 13 amino acids, cysteine and phenylalanine included. Solely the CDR3 DNA is kept, with 39 bases framed from the first base. CDR1 MNHNS and CDR2 SASEGT were looked up in the germline V gene. Library generation was performed with the immunoSEQ multiplex PCR assay. TCRdb carries this immuneACCESS record with in-frame sequences only. Its versions omit some clonotypes, under half of them owing to an unresolved V gene in the studies checked, with the rest unexplained. For this sample there are approximately 81,000 clones; roughly four fifths appear just once. Approximately 3.5% of the sample goes to the ten largest clones.

The sequence is built from TRBV6-1 and TRBJ2-5, and TRBD1 matches 11 of the central bases. This TCR derives from a human donor in good health. Some clones in this sample may be carry-over from other donors' samples. The sample comprised PBMCs. The CDR3 region: CASDWDRGETQYF. The sequence in DNA is TGTGCCAGCGACTGGGACAGGGGGGAGACCCAGTACTTC.